The clone carrying this T cell receptor beta chain showed up just a few times. The authors ran a second PCR of roughly 6 to 12 cycles using a sample-barcoded 5' primer and a J-beta primer mix. Via MiXCR, TCRdb re-called the 5' RACE reads, giving one row per CDR3 protein. The repertoire holds approximately 800,000 distinct CDR3 sequences, with around three fifths as singletons. CDR3 length equals 17 residues. The germline V gene has CDR1 SGHTA and CDR2 FQGTGA. The V segment lost 3 bases and the J segment 2 bases; nucleotides outside the gene matches: 5. These data belong to a study of blood T cells in healthy people across ages. Across the whole study: Capture by template switching was about one barcoded beta molecule per two T cells.

V and J are TRBV7-3 and TRBJ2-6; 9 nucleotides match TRBD1. Sequenced input: blood. The clonotype was recovered from a man aged 35 to 55 in good health. The CDR3, as DNA: TGTGCCAGCAGCTTGGACAGGGGCTTTACTGGGGCCAACGTCCTGACTTTC. As protein: CASSLDRGFTGANVLTF.